The 26 T cell receptor beta chains reported below all come from one sample, sequenced in a study of T cells after yellow fever vaccination. TCRdb fed the 5' RACE reads into MiXCR, producing one record per CDR3 protein. Among over 150,000 distinct CDR3 sequences listed, roughly 6.2% were seen once. The material was CD4+ T cells sorted from PBMCs, obtained on the day of the first yellow fever vaccination. The receptors shown here come from a man between 18 and 29 years old who received the YFV17D yellow fever vaccine.

This clonotype was counted many times. The V call is TRBV6-4, the J call TRBJ2-3, with TRBD1 as a possible D gene (5 bases). This CDR3 comprises 14 residues. Germline V gene lookup returns CDR1 MRHNA and CDR2 SNTAGT. The V end lost 8 bases, the J end lost 5 bases, and 17 bases lay between the germline ends. DNA for the CDR3: TGTGCCAGCTCCCAAAGGGGCGATCAAGATACGCAGTATTTT. Residues: CASSQRGDQDTQYF.

V and J are TRBV4-3 and TRBJ2-1; TRBD1 aligns across 7 bases. Trimming removed 3 bases from V and 5 bases from J; junction bases left unmatched: 1. Looked up from germline, CDR1 is LGHNA and CDR2 is YSLEER. The CDR3 covers 13 residues. The CDR3 loop reads CASSHTGDNEQFF. In DNA, the CDR3 is TGCGCCAGCAGCCACACAGGGGACAATGAGCAGTTCTTC.

Only a few counts were recorded for this clonotype. The CDR3 sequence: CSVTRDSSHTQYF. DNA of the CDR3: TGCAGCGTTACCCGGGACAGCAGTCATACCCAGTACTTC. J is TRBJ2-5 and V is TRBV29-1, with 7 positions matching TRBD1. This CDR3 spans 13 amino acids. J gave up 8 bases and V 5 bases, and 11 bases lay outside the gene matches. Germline V gene sequence: CDR1 SQVTM, CDR2 ANQGSEA.

This chain connects TRBV5-1 to TRBJ1-1; D remains unclear. The germline gives CDR1 SGHRS, CDR2 YFSETQ. The CDR3 covers 14 residues. Trimming cost V 2 bases and J 3 bases, with 11 bases left between them. As DNA, the CDR3 is TGCGCCAGCAGCTTCATAGACCGAGACACTGAAGCTTTCTTT. Its protein is CASSFIDRDTEAFF. Using reference TRBV5-1 and TRBJ1-1 for the parts outside the CDR3, the full variable domain is KAGVTQTPRYLIKTRGQQVTLSCSPISGHRSVSWYQQTPGQGLQFLFEYFSETQRNKGNFPGRFSGRQFSNSRSEMNVSTLELGDSALYLCASSFIDRDTEAFFGQGTRLTVV.

This clonotype was counted between two and nine times. The V call is TRBV5-1, the J call TRBJ2-1; TRBD2 aligns across 10 bases. Per germline, CDR1 SGHRS and CDR2 YFSETQ. V dropped 6 bases and J dropped 8; count of bases not matched to a gene: 5. The CDR3 runs to 13 residues. The CDR3 DNA is TGCGCCAGCAAGAGCGGGGGGGGAGATGAGCAGTTCTTC. Translated, it gives CASKSGGGDEQFF.

The V and J genes are TRBV6-2 or TRBV6-3 and TRBJ2-5, with a possible D match to TRBD1 (5 bases). The germline V gene encodes CDR1 MNHEY and CDR2 SVGEGT. The CDR3 has 14 amino acids. With 6 bases removed from V and 5 bases from J, the gap between germline ends came to 16 bases. CDR3 bases: TGTGCCAGCAGCCCAGGGTTTCCTGGTGAGACCCAGTACTTC. This translates into CASSPGFPGETQYF.

The rearrangement uses TRBV4-1 and TRBJ1-2; D is possibly TRBD1 (6 bases). Germline CDR1 MGHRA, CDR2 YSYEKL. This CDR3 has 16 amino acids. Between the trimmed V and J ends, which lost 3 bases and 1 base, there was a span of 15 bases. The CDR3 protein is CASSHVGQTVNYGYTF. The CDR3 region has the DNA TGCGCCAGCAGCCACGTAGGACAGACAGTTAACTATGGCTACACCTTC.

This clonotype was observed a few times. The chain employs TRBV29-1 and TRBJ2-5; the D is unclear. Looked up from germline, CDR1 is SQVTM and CDR2 is ANQGSEA. Between the trimmed V and J ends, which lost 7 bases and 0 bases, there was a span of 9 bases. The CDR3 has 12 residues. CDR3 sequence reads: CSALNDQETQYF. CDR3 coding DNA: TGCAGCGCTCTGAACGACCAAGAGACCCAGTACTTC.

This clonotype has more than one count but fewer than ten. The chain links TRBV7-2 to TRBJ1-2; 10 nucleotides align to TRBD1. The CDR3 covers 14 residues. V gave up 5 bases and J gave up 8 bases; unmatched junction bases: 8. CDR1 SGHTA and CDR2 FQGNSA come from the germline V gene. The CDR3 sequence: CASSPTGGGSGYTF. As DNA, the CDR3 is TGTGCCAGCAGCCCGACAGGGGGCGGATCGGGCTACACCTTC.

This clonotype was counted between two and nine times. The chain uses TRBV28 and TRBJ1-6; 9 bases fit TRBD1. Per the germline V gene, CDR1 is MDHEN and CDR2 is SYDVKM. The CDR3 is 14 amino acids. V lost 7 bases, J lost 9 bases, and 7 bases stayed unmatched. In DNA form, the CDR3 reads TGTGCCAGCACCCTGGGACAGGGAGTTTCACCCCTCCACTTT. Amino acids: CASTLGQGVSPLHF.

This clonotype was counted many times. The J gene is TRBJ1-5, the V gene TRBV20-1; the D is unclear. The CDR3 runs 13 residues. V was clipped by 0 bases and J by 2 bases, with 5 bases between them. The V gene's germline CDR1 is DFQATT and CDR2 SNEGSKA (reference sequence). CDR3 in amino acids: CSARDDGNQPQHF. For the CDR3, the DNA is TGCAGTGCTAGAGATGACGGCAATCAGCCCCAGCATTTT.

The chain is built from TRBV3-1 and TRBJ2-2; tentative D call: TRBD1 (5 bases). Trimming left V 4 bases short and J 0 bases short, with 12 bases between. Germline V lookup: CDR1 LGHDT, CDR2 YNNKEL (reference sequence). This CDR3 has 16 amino acids. The CDR3 protein is CASSPTEGANTGELFF. In DNA form, the CDR3 reads TGTGCCAGCAGCCCTACAGAAGGGGCGAACACCGGGGAGCTGTTTTTT. Together with reference TRBV3-1 and TRBJ2-2, the CDR3 gives the full variable domain: DTAVSQTPKYLVTQMGNDKSIKCEQNLGHDTMYWYKQDSKKFLKIMFSYNNKELIINETVPNRFSPKSPDKAHLNLHINSLELGDSAVYFCASSPTEGANTGELFFGEGSRLTVL.

This clonotype showed up just a few times. The chain joins TRBV25-1 to TRBJ2-5, with 11 bases matching TRBD2. The V segment lost 3 bases and the J segment 5 bases; nucleotides outside the gene matches: 11. Germline CDR1 and CDR2: MGHDK and SYGVNS. The length of the CDR3 is 17 residues. The CDR3 loop is CASSDGASGGPGETQYF. CDR3 DNA sequence: TGTGCCAGCAGTGACGGGGCTAGCGGGGGGCCGGGGGAGACCCAGTACTTC.

The chain joins TRBV19 to TRBJ2-1; 7 nucleotides line up with TRBD1. CDR1 and CDR2 (germline): LNHDA, SQIVND (reference sequence). J lost 3 bases, V lost 7 bases, and 9 bases had no gene match. There are 15 residues in the CDR3. In DNA, the CDR3 is TGTGCCAGTAAACGCTCGGGACAGTTCTACAATGAGCAGTTCTTC. The encoded protein is CASKRSGQFYNEQFF.

This clonotype was detected a few times. The chain has TRBV2 and TRBJ2-7; the match to TRBD1 covers 10 bases. V lost 7 bases and J lost 5; bases outside the gene matches: 8. CDR3 size: 14 residues. The germline V gene encodes CDR1 SNHLY and CDR2 FYNNEI. The CDR3, as DNA: TGTGCCAGCATGATGGGACAGGGGACCCACGAGCAGTACTTC. It yields the protein CASMMGQGTHEQYF.

The chain joins TRBV20-1 to TRBJ1-6; D unclear. CDR1 DFQATT and CDR2 SNEGSKA come from the germline V gene (reference sequence). Trimming took 0 bases from V and 10 from J, leaving 10 bases between them. This CDR3 has 13 residues. The CDR3 here is CSARDRGGSPLHF. CDR3 DNA sequence: TGCAGTGCTAGAGATCGAGGCGGGTCACCCCTCCACTTT.

The chain is built from TRBV3-1 and TRBJ1-3; D ambiguous. CDR1 and CDR2 from the germline V gene are LGHDT and YNNKEL (reference sequence). The CDR3 runs 15 residues. Between the trimmed V and J ends, which lost 7 bases and 0 bases, there was a span of 13 bases. The CDR3 sequence is CASTPTVSSGNTIYF. The CDR3, as DNA: TGTGCCAGCACCCCCACGGTTAGCTCTGGAAACACCATATATTTT.

This clonotype was observed a few times. The chain employs TRBV5-1 and TRBJ1-2; TRBD1 agrees at 9 bases. The CDR3 is 14 residues long. Germline trimming cut 0 bases from V and 8 bases from J; bases unmatched to any gene: 5. CDR1 SGHRS and CDR2 YFSETQ come from the germline V gene. The CDR3 DNA sequence: TGCGCCAGCAGCTTGGCGGGACAGGGAGGCGGCTACACCTTC. This gives the protein CASSLAGQGGGYTF.

This clonotype was recorded many times. The rearrangement joins TRBV6-4 to TRBJ2-6, with 8 bases matching TRBD1. CDR1 and CDR2 from the germline V gene are MRHNA and SNTAGT. The CDR3 length is 16 residues. J lost 2 bases, V lost 0 bases, and 0 bases had no gene match. The CDR3: CASSDSTGAGANVLTF. The CDR3 DNA is TGTGCCAGCAGTGACTCGACAGGGGCTGGGGCCAACGTCCTGACTTTC.

This clonotype has at least ten counts. The chain joins TRBV4-1 to TRBJ2-1; possibly TRBD2 for D (5 bases). V was cut by 0 bases and J by 13 bases, with 10 bases left in between. The CDR3 extends over 12 amino acids. Germline CDR1 MGHRA, CDR2 YSYEKL. This CDR3 reads CASSQDRGAQFF. Here the CDR3 DNA reads TGCGCCAGCAGCCAAGACCGGGGTGCTCAGTTCTTC.

This clonotype was seen more than once but under ten times. CDR3 amino acids: CASSLDAPPNTGELFF. As DNA, the CDR3 is TGCGCCAGCAGCTTGGACGCCCCACCGAACACCGGGGAGCTGTTTTTT. This rearrangement joins TRBV5-1 to TRBJ2-2, with D hard to call. Germline CDR1 reads SGHRS; CDR2 reads YFSETQ. The CDR3 consists of 16 residues. V lost 0 bases and J lost 0, with 9 bases in between.

This clonotype has a count of ten or more. V is TRBV19 and J is TRBJ2-3; TRBD1 matches 7 bases. Trimming at V came to 8 bases and at J to 6 bases, leaving 8 bases not matched to a gene. CDR1 LNHDA and CDR2 SQIVND come from the germline V gene (reference sequence). This CDR3 is built from 13 residues. The CDR3 DNA follows: TGTGCCAGTCGCCCAGGGGGTCTGGATACGCAGTATTTT. This encodes CASRPGGLDTQYF. Together with reference TRBV19 and TRBJ2-3, the CDR3 gives the full variable domain: DGGITQSPKYLFRKEGQNVTLSCEQNLNHDAMYWYRQDPGQGLRLIYYSQIVNDFQKGDIAEGYSVSREKKESFPLTVTSAQKNPTAFYLCASRPGGLDTQYFGPGTRLTVL.

As for this clonotype: At one end, the junction sequence differs from germline, possibly due to a read error. This chain links TRBV20-1 with TRBJ2-2; 7 bases align to TRBD1. The germline CDR1 and CDR2 sequences are DFQATT and SNEGSKA (reference sequence). The CDR3 extends over 14 amino acids. As DNA, the CDR3 is TGCAGCGCCACCGAGGGGGCGAAAACCGGGGAGCTGTTTTTT. The encoded protein is CSATEGAKTGELFF.

In its sample, this clonotype was seen a few times. One end of the junction is discordant with germline, which a read error may explain. CDR3 sequence: CASSWGEPVRSF. Here the CDR3 DNA reads TGTGCCAGCAGCTGGGGGGAACCCGTGAGAAGTTTT. The V and J genes are TRBV5-8 and TRBJ2-3; the D gene is possibly TRBD2 (6 bases). Germline loops: CDR1 SGHTS, CDR2 YDEGEE. The CDR3 contains 12 residues.

The chain joins TRBV29-1 to TRBJ1-5; D is possibly TRBD1 (5 bases). The CDR3 runs 14 residues. CDR1 is SQVTM and CDR2 is ANQGSEA in the germline V gene. V shed 4 bases and J shed 4 bases, with 14 bases lying between them. Here the CDR3 reads CSVVGDSLNQPQHF. The CDR3 DNA is TGCAGCGTTGTCGGAGACAGCCTTAATCAGCCCCAGCATTTT.

J is TRBJ2-7 and V is TRBV5-1; 9 positions match TRBD1. Trimming cost V 0 bases and J 4 bases; bases outside gene matches: 11. The CDR3 is made up of 17 amino acids. Germline V lookup: CDR1 SGHRS, CDR2 YFSETQ. The CDR3 coding sequence is TGCGCCAGCAGCTTGGTGGCTCCAGGACAGGGGCCTTACGAGCAGTACTTC. It translates to CASSLVAPGQGPYEQYF.